This TCR beta chain was retrieved from a study of identical twins. This CDR3 region has 17 residues. The V and J ends lost 1 base and 5 bases, in that order; junction bases with no gene match: 12. Germline V gene data show CDR1 as LGHNA and CDR2 as YNFKEQ. Each cDNA held unique molecular identifiers, and template switching gave it a universal primer site. TCRdb re-called the 5' RACE reads with MiXCR, one entry per CDR3 protein. The sample holds 500,000 or so distinct CDR3 sequences; under 25% are singletons and the top ten take about 0.99%. These data also featured in a second study, about T cells expressing NK-cell markers. That source reports: Repertoire data for TCR beta were derived from sorted T cells (CD3+CD56+NKG2C+, CD3+CD56+NKG2C- and CD3+CD56-NKG2C+).

The sequencing sample was made of CD4+ T cells sorted from blood. The TCR was taken from a woman aged 18-29 years in good health. This rearrangement joins TRBV4-2 to TRBJ2-5; TRBD2 agrees at 8 bases. Written as DNA, the CDR3 is TGTGCCAGCAGCCAAGCGGGGGGGGTGGCGCCAGAGGAGACCCAGTACTTC. This translates into CASSQAGGVAPEETQYF.